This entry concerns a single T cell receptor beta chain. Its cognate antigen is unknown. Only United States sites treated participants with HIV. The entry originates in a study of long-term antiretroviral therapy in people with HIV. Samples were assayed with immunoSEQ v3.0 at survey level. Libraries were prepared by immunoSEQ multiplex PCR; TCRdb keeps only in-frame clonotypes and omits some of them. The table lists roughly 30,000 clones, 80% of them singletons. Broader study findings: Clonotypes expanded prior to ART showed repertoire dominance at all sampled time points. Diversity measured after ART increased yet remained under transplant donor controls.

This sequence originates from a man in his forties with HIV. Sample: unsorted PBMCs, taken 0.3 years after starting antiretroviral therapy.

CDR3 loop: CATRFRDRGNTGELFF. CDR3 DNA sequence: TGTGCCACCAGGTTTAGGGACAGAGGGAACACCGGGGAGCTGTTTTTT. The rearrangement links TRBV15 to TRBJ2-2, with 7 bases matching TRBD1. Trimming removed 6 bases from V and 1 base from J; junction bases left unmatched: 8. The CDR3 has 16 amino acids. Germline V CDR1 and CDR2: LNHNV, YYDKDF (reference sequence).